The TCR beta chain under discussion was sequenced for a study of blood T cells in healthy people across ages. It was with a sample-barcoded 5' primer and a J-beta primer mix that a second PCR of about 6 to 12 cycles was run. TCRdb independently ran MiXCR on the 5' RACE reads; one entry per CDR3 protein. The sample carries roughly 560,000 distinct CDR3 sequences, about 25% recorded once. Donor samples were obtained from healthy Caucasian individuals from Russia, aged 6 to 90. This CDR3 contains 15 residues. These sequences were also reported in another study, on T cells of mothers and their children. In that study: A few healthy Caucasian mothers gave samples, and so did their six children. Thymic selection molds TCR recombination output in a comparable way in related and unrelated pairs.

Sequencing input: blood. The sequence came from a boy aged 5-17 years in good health. This chain joins TRBV21-1 and TRBJ2-5; the table's D call, TRBD2, was not checked against the DNA. TRBV21-1 is marked as a pseudogene. The CDR3 bases are TGTGCCAGCAGCGGACGACTTATCCCTCGGGAGACCCAGTACTTC. Its protein is CASSGRLIPRETQYF.